This TCR beta chain was identified during a study of T cell changes during pregnancy in multiple sclerosis. Trimming pared 0 bases from V and 9 bases from J, leaving 18 bases between. Germline-derived CDR1 and CDR2 are SNHLY and FYNNEI. CDR3 length equals 16 residues. This clone was picked up one time. This table comes from immunoSEQ multiplex PCR, and its TCRdb copy is limited to in-frame clones, with some not included. The sample carries tens of thousands of clones, roughly 90% recorded once. Specimen: CD8+ T cells from peripheral blood mononuclear cells, collected in the first trimester of pregnancy. The source of this sequence is a female donor with multiple sclerosis, enrolled in a pregnancy study. This chain uses TRBV2 with TRBJ2-1, with a tentative D call TRBD2 (6 bases). Here the CDR3 reads CASSEATSPRAGEQFF. The CDR3 bases are TGTGCCAGCAGTGAAGCTACTAGCCCCCGGGCGGGTGAGCAGTTCTTC.